This T cell receptor beta chain is from a study of cytomegalovirus exposure and HLA in healthy donors. Findings and caveats of the study: Later analysis showed TCR association rates varying by HLA locus, highest for DRB1 and lowest for HLA-C.

Primers included in the PCR were 60 Vbeta and 13 Jbeta primers. Only in-frame clones appear in the TCRdb table, and some are missing; sequencing was by immunoSEQ multiplex PCR. The sample shows approximately 170,000 clones, roughly 77% of them seen only once. Germline V lookup: CDR1 SGHKS, CDR2 YYEKEE (reference sequence). The CDR3 is 14 amino acids. V lost 5 bases, J lost 2 bases, and 13 bases lay in between. In regard to this clone: Antigen: not known.

The gene calls are TRBV5-5 and TRBJ1-2; the D gene is possibly TRBD1 (5 bases). Material for sequencing was PBMCs. The source of this sequence is a woman in her thirties in good health and CMV-seropositive. Here the CDR3 reads CASSLTEKNYGYTF. The CDR3 region has the DNA TGTGCCAGCAGTTTGACAGAGAAGAACTATGGCTACACCTTC.